The rows below give T cell receptor beta chains drawn from one sample of a study of T cell changes during pregnancy in multiple sclerosis. Assay used: immunoSEQ multiplex PCR; TCRdb lists only in-frame clones, some missing. This sample has about 98,000 clones, with about 92% found just once. The source was peripheral blood, collected after pregnancy. All receptors derive from a female donor in good health, enrolled as a control in a pregnancy study. Each CDR3 is given with its conserved first and last residue. A D gene is named only where the DNA matches it firmly. For some rows the clone size is stated as once, few or many, or as a class when expanded; others skip it.

clone size,D gene,J gene,V gene,CDR3 protein,CDR3 DNA
NA,TRBD2,TRBJ2-2,TRBV5-8,CASKPNSMASGRTGELFF,TGTGCCAGCAAACCTAACTCCATGGCTAGCGGGAGAACCGGGGAGCTGTTTTTT
NA,TRBD2,TRBJ2-5,TRBV19,CASSPAGTSLETQYF,TGTGCCAGTAGTCCGGCCGGGACTAGCTTGGAGACCCAGTACTTC
NA,NA,TRBJ2-5,TRBV6-6,CASSPPASRETQYF,TGTGCCAGCAGCCCCCCCGCTAGCCGGGAGACCCAGTACTTC
NA,TRBD2,TRBJ2-3,TRBV27,CASTSHPQRGRTDTQYF,TGTGCCAGCACCTCACACCCCCAGCGGGGTAGGACAGATACGCAGTATTTT
once,TRBD2,TRBJ2-3,TRBV29-1,CSVATSGRASDTQYF,TGCAGCGTGGCTACTAGCGGGAGGGCCTCAGATACGCAGTATTTT
NA,NA,TRBJ2-1,TRBV15,CATSRAPYEQFF,TGTGCCACCAGCAGAGCCCCCTATGAGCAGTTCTTC
NA,NA,TRBJ2-1,TRBV28,CASSGLAGYNEQFF,TGTGCCAGCAGTGGTCTAGCAGGTTACAATGAGCAGTTCTTC
NA,NA,TRBJ2-7,TRBV11-2,CASSQLRGRGRYEQYF,TGTGCCAGCAGCCAACTAAGGGGGCGGGGACGGTACGAGCAGTACTTC
NA,NA,TRBJ1-2,TRBV6-5,CASSYLGGSGYTF,TGTGCCAGCAGTTACCTTGGGGGCTCTGGCTACACCTTC
NA,TRBD2,TRBJ2-7,TRBV30,CAWNLPGGYEQYF,TGTGCCTGGAATCTCCCGGGGGGGTACGAGCAGTACTTC